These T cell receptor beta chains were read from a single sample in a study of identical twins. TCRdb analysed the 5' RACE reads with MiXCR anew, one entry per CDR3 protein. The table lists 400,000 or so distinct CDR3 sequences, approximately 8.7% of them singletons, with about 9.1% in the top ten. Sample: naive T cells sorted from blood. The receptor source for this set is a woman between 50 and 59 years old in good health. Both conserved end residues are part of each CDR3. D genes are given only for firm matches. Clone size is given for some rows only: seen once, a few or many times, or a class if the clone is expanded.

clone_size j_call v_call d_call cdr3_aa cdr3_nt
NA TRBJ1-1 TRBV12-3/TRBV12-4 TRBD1 CASSLGGYRGEAFF TGTGCCAGCAGTTTAGGGGGATACAGGGGTGAAGCTTTCTTT
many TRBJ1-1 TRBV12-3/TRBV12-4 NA CASSRESTQAFF TGTGCCAGCAGCCGGGAGAGCACCCAAGCTTTCTTT
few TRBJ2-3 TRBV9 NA CASSVLAVGEPDTQYF TGTGCCAGCAGCGTATTGGCGGTGGGGGAGCCAGATACGCAGTATTTT
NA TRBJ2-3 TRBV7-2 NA CASSLVSSVTDTQYF TGTGCCAGCAGCTTAGTTTCAAGCGTCACAGATACGCAGTATTTT
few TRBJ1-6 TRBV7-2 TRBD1 CASSLGGTGLSSPLHF TGTGCCAGCAGCTTGGGTGGGACAGGGCTTTCTTCACCCCTCCACTTT
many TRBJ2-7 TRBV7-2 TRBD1 CASSSDVTGDAEQYF TGTGCCAGCAGCTCTGATGTGACAGGGGATGCCGAGCAGTACTTC
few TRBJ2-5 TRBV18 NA CASSSTEQETQYF TGTGCCAGCTCTTCGACAGAACAAGAGACCCAGTACTTC
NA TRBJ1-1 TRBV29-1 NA CSVMTNMNTEAFF TGCAGCGTTATGACAAACATGAACACTGAAGCTTTCTTT
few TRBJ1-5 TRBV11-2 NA CASSSSGSGQPQHF TGTGCCAGCAGCTCATCGGGAAGCGGGCAGCCCCAGCATTTT
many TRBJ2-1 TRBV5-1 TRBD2 CASSSPTGTRDSYNEQFF TGCGCCAGCAGCTCACCAACCGGGACTAGGGACTCCTACAATGAGCAGTTCTTC
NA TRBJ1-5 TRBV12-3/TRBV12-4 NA CASSPQGSSTQHF TGTGCCAGCAGCCCCCAGGGGAGCTCCACCCAGCATTTT
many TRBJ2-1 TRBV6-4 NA CASKGEGVGNEQFF TGTGCCAGCAAAGGGGAGGGGGTCGGCAATGAGCAGTTCTTC
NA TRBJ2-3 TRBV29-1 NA CSAAKGGTDTQYF TGCAGCGCTGCTAAAGGGGGCACAGATACGCAGTATTTT
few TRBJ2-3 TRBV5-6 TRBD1 CASSLTGRQDTQYF TGTGCCAGCAGCCTGACAGGGCGGCAAGATACGCAGTATTTT
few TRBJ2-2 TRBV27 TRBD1 CASSLAGGASGELFF TGTGCCAGCAGTTTAGCAGGGGGCGCGTCCGGGGAGCTGTTTTTT
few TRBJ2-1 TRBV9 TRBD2 CASSPWDYTYNEQFF TGTGCCAGCAGCCCCTGGGACTATACCTACAATGAGCAGTTCTTC
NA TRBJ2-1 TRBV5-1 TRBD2 CASSLRLAEGEEQFF TGCGCCAGCAGCTTGAGACTAGCGGAAGGGGAGGAGCAGTTCTTC
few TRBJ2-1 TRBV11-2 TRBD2 CASSLSWHYEGGLAENNEQFF TGTGCCAGCAGCTTAAGTTGGCATTACGAGGGCGGACTAGCGGAGAACAATGAGCAGTTCTTC
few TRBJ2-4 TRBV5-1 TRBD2 CASTPGRHKNIQYF TGCGCCAGCACCCCCGGGAGGCATAAAAACATTCAGTACTTC
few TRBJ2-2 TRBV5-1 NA CASSLLERGELFF TGCGCCAGCAGCTTGCTGGAGCGCGGGGAGCTGTTTTTT
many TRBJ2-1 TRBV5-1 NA CASSLVPSSSYNEQFF TGCGCCAGCAGCTTGGTGCCTTCAAGCTCCTACAATGAGCAGTTCTTC
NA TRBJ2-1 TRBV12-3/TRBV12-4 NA CASTARGSYNEQFF TGTGCCAGCACGGCCCGAGGCTCCTACAATGAGCAGTTCTTC
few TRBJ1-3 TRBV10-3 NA CAISLDGISGNTIYF TGTGCCATCAGCCTGGACGGAATCTCTGGAAACACCATATATTTT
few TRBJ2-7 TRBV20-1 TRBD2 CSARGGLASSYEQYF TGCAGTGCTAGAGGGGGACTAGCAAGCTCCTACGAGCAGTACTTC
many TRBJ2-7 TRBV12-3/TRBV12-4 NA CASTTGTPRFYEQYF TGTGCCAGCACCACCGGGACCCCAAGATTTTACGAGCAGTACTTC
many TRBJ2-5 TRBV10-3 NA CAISGHGVGETQYF TGTGCCATCTCAGGGCACGGGGTTGGAGAGACCCAGTACTTC
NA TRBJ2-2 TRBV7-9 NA CASTPIPPGELFF TGTGCCAGCACCCCTATTCCCCCCGGGGAGCTGTTTTTT
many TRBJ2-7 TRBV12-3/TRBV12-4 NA CASSPGAYEQYF TGTGCCAGCAGCCCCGGGGCCTACGAGCAGTACTTC
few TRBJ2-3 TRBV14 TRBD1 CASSLGQTNTDTQYF TGTGCCAGCAGCCTGGGACAGACTAACACAGATACGCAGTATTTT
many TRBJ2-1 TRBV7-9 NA CASSLVRRNEQFF TGTGCCAGCAGCTTGGTCAGGCGGAATGAGCAGTTCTTC
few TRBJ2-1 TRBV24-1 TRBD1 CATSDRRTGSIARYFF TGTGCCACCAGTGATCGCAGGACAGGGTCGATAGCTCGGTACTTCTTC
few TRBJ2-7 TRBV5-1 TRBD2 CASSLNSGRSHEQYF TGCGCCAGCAGCCTAAATAGCGGGAGGTCCCACGAGCAGTACTTC
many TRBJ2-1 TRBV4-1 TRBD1 CASSHLTGVTLKEFF TGCGCCAGCAGCCACCTGACAGGGGTGACTCTTAAGGAGTTCTTC
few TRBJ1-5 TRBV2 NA CASSAGVEQPQHF TGTGCCAGCAGTGCAGGGGTAGAACAGCCCCAGCATTTT
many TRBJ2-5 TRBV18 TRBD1 CASSPLDRLETQYF TGTGCCAGCTCGCCCTTGGACAGGTTGGAGACCCAGTACTTC
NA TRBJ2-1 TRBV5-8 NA CASSLGMGSYNEQFF TGTGCCAGCAGCTTGGGTATGGGGTCCTACAATGAGCAGTTCTTC
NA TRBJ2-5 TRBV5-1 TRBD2 CASSVGLAGGQETQYF TGCGCCAGCAGCGTGGGACTAGCGGGAGGTCAAGAGACCCAGTACTTC
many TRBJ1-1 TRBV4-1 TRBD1 CASSQDLDRGRREAFF TGCGCCAGCAGCCAAGATCTAGACAGGGGGCGACGAGAAGCTTTCTTT
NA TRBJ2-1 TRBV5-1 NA CASSHNSGVNEQFF TGCGCCAGCAGCCATAACTCAGGGGTCAATGAGCAGTTCTTC
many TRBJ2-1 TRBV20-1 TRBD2 CSARERETSGYNEQFF TGCAGTGCTAGAGAAAGGGAAACTAGCGGCTACAATGAGCAGTTCTTC
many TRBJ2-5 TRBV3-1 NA CASSSERRRGVTQYF TGTGCCAGCAGCTCAGAGAGGCGACGGGGTGTGACCCAGTACTTC
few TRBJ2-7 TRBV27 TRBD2 CASSSFGSSGSRHEQYF TGTGCCAGCAGTTCCTTCGGTTCTAGCGGGAGCCGGCACGAGCAGTACTTC
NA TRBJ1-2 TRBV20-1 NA CSASGPSNYGYTF TGCAGTGCCTCCGGGCCTTCTAACTATGGCTACACCTTC
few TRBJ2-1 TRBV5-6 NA CASSPFRAPASWSSYNEQFF TGTGCCAGCAGCCCCTTTAGGGCTCCCGCGTCATGGAGCTCCTACAATGAGCAGTTCTTC
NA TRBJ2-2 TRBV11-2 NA CASSLNTVNTGELFF TGTGCCAGCAGCCTAAATACAGTGAACACCGGGGAGCTGTTTTTT
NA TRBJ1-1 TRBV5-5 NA CASSSVTEAFF TGTGCCAGCAGCTCTGTAACTGAAGCTTTCTTT
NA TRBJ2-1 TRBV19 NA CASFYRNEQFF TGTGCCAGTTTTTACCGCAATGAGCAGTTCTTC
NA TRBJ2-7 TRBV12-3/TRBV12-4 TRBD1 CASSLVQGAVHEQYF TGTGCCAGCAGTTTAGTACAGGGGGCGGTCCACGAGCAGTACTTC
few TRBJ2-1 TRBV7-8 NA CASSAQRIYNEQFF TGTGCCAGCAGCGCCCAGAGGATCTACAATGAGCAGTTCTTC
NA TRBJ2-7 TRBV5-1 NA CASSSQGLVEQYF TGCGCCAGCAGCTCTCAGGGTTTGGTCGAGCAGTACTTC
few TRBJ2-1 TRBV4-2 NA CASSQEDRASHSEQFF TGTGCCAGCAGCCAAGAAGATCGGGCTAGCCATAGTGAGCAGTTCTTC
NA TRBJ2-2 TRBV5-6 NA CASSLLSPGELFF TGTGCCAGCAGCTTGTTAAGTCCCGGGGAGCTGTTTTTT
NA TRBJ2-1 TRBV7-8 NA CASSFTGSRHYEQFF TGTGCCAGCAGCTTTACGGGGTCTAGACACTATGAGCAGTTCTTC
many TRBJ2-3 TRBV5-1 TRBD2 CASKRERESDTQYF TGCGCCAGCAAGCGGGAGCGGGAGTCAGATACGCAGTATTTT
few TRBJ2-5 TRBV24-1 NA CATSDLRPRAMATQYF TGTGCCACCAGTGATTTGCGCCCCAGGGCCATGGCGACCCAGTACTTC
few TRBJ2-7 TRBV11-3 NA CASSPYQEPYEQYF TGTGCCAGCAGCCCCTACCAGGAACCCTACGAGCAGTACTTC
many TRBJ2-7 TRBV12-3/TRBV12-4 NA CASRLGGSSLYEQYF TGTGCCAGCAGGTTGGGTGGGAGTAGTCTCTACGAGCAGTACTTC
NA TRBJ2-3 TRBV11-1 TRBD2 CASSFLADLAASTDTQYF TGTGCCAGCAGCTTCCTAGCGGACCTTGCTGCTAGCACAGATACGCAGTATTTT
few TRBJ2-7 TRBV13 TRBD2 CASRRAGATYEQYF TGTGCCAGCAGACGAGCGGGAGCCACCTACGAGCAGTACTTC